This T cell receptor (beta chain) is drawn from a study of T cell changes during pregnancy in multiple sclerosis (dated by TCRdb to about 2019). For the study in its entirety: Changes in the T cell repertoire over the course of pregnancy were examined in this study in women with multiple sclerosis.

Library preparation was by the immunoSEQ multiplex PCR assay. This is the immuneACCESS table as TCRdb keeps it, with only in-frame sequences that have V and J called. A part of the clones is gone; compared with another copy, unresolved V genes explain less than half, and the rest is unexplained. The sample contains tens of thousands of clones, 75% to 95% of them found a single time. The ten largest clonotypes hold over 10% of the sample. Worth noting for this clone: It has no known antigen specificity. Within one base of it there is no much larger clone, and no base qualities were kept.

Via the germline V gene (reference sequence), CDR1 is MNHEY and CDR2 SMNVEV. The CDR3 covers 15 residues, taking in both the cysteine and the phenylalanine. Only the CDR3 DNA stays, 45 bases, in frame from base 1. The V end loses 9 bases and the J end loses 8 bases, and a stretch of 22 bases separates them. The receptor comes from a female donor with multiple sclerosis, enrolled in a pregnancy study. The chain uses TRBV27 and TRBJ1-4; D gene: possibly TRBD1, on 6 matching bases. Sequenced material: CD8+ T cells from peripheral blood mononuclear cells, taken after pregnancy. The CDR3 sequence is CASRRQGHNQEKLFF. The DNA reads TGTGCCAGTAGGCGCCAGGGACACAATCAAGAAAAACTGTTTTTT.